This T cell receptor beta chain was recovered during a study of T cell repertoires in cytomegalovirus infection. Study-level background: As its CMV epitopes, the study selected recently identified HLA-C-restricted and well-studied HLA-B-restricted targets. From public TCR beta signatures came an indication of both CMV infection and matching HLA type. Findings and caveats of the study: In two of eight donors, the top clonotype was HLA-C-restricted CMV-specific.

The CDR3 extends over 18 amino acids. The germline V gene has CDR1 MNHEY and CDR2 SVGEGT. With 4 bases removed from V and 3 bases from J, the gap between germline ends came to 22 bases. From the reads, TCRdb called clonotypes with MiXCR, one entry per CDR3 protein. Of 900,000 to 950,000 distinct CDR3 sequences in the sample, around 30% were seen once. Comments on this clonotype: Its specificity is unknown.

This specimen was cultured CD8+ T cells from PBMCs, taken from culture after CMV antigen stimulation. V usage is TRBV6-2 or TRBV6-3 and J usage is TRBJ1-5; D gene ambiguous. The receptor was isolated from a human donor in good health (CMV status not recorded). Some clones in this sample may be carry-over from other donors' samples. The CDR3 loop is CASSSPETLHLPNQPQHF. DNA of the CDR3: TGTGCCAGCAGTTCACCCGAGACCCTCCACCTTCCCAATCAGCCCCAGCATTTT.